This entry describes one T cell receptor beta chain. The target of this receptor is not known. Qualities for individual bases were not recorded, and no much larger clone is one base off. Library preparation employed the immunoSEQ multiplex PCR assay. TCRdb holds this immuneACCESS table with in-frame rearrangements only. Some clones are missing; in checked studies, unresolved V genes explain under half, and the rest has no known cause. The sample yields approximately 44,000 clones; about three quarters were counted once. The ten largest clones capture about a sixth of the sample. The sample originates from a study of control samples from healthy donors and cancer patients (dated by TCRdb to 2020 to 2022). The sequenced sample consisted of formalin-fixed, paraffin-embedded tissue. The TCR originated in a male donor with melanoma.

The nucleotide sequence reads as follows: TGTGCCAGCAGTTACGGGGGGTCCGGGGAGCTGTTTTTT. Its translation reads: CASSYGGSGELFF. The chain uses TRBV6-6 and TRBJ2-2, and perhaps TRBD2 as D gene, on 6 matching bases. The CDR3 runs 13 amino acids, cysteine and phenylalanine included. CDR3 DNA only is kept here, 39 bases in frame from base 1. V was cut back by 2 bases and J by 6 bases, leaving a gap of 7 bases between them. CDR1 MNHNY and CDR2 SVGAGI are derived from the germline V gene (reference sequence).